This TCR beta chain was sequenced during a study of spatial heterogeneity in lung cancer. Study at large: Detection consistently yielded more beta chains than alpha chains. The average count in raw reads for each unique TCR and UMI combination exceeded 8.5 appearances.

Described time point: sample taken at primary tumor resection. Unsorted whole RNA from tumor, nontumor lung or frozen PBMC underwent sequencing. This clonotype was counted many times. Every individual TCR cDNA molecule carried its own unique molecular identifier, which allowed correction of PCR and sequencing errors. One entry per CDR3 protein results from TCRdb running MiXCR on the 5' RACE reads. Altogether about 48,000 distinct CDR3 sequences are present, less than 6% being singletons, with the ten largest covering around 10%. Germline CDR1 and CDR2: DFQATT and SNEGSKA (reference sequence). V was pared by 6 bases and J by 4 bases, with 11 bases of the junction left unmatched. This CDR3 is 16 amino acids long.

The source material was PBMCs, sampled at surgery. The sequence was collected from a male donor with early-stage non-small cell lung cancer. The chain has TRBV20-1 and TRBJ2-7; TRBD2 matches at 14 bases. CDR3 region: CSATGLAGGKGYEQYF. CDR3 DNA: TGCAGTGCGACTGGACTAGCGGGAGGAAAAGGGTACGAGCAGTACTTC.